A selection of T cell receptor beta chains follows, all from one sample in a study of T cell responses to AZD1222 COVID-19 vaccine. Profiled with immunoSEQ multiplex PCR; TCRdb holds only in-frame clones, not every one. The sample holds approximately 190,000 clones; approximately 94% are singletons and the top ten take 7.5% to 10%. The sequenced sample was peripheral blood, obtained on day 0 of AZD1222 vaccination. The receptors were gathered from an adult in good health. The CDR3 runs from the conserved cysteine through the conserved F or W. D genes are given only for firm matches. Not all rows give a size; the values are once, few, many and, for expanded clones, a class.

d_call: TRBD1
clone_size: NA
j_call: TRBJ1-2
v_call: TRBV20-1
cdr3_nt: TGCAGTGCTAGTCTTACCCAACAGGGGGCGGATGGCTACACCTTC
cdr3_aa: CSASLTQQGADGYTF

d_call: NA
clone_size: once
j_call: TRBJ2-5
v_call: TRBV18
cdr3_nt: TGTGCCAGCTCACCGGAGACTACCTACCGCGGGACCCAGTACTTC
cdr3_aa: CASSPETTYRGTQYF

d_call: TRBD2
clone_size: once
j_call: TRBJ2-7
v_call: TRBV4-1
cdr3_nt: TGCGCCAGCAGCCAAGCGGCGGGAGATACCTACGAGCAGTACTTC
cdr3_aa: CASSQAAGDTYEQYF

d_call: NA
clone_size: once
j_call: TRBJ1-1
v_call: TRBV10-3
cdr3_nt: TGTGCCATCACCGAAGGTCGGGCGACTGAAGCTTTCTTT
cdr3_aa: CAITEGRATEAFF

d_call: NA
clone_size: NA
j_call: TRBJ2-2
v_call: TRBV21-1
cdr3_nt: TGTGCCAGCACCTCGCTAGCGGACACCGGGGAGCTGTTTTTT
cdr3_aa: CASTSLADTGELFF

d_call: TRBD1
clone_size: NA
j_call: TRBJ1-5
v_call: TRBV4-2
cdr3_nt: TGTGCCAGCAGCCAAGACCCGGGACAGGAATACAATCAGCCCCAGCATTTT
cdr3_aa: CASSQDPGQEYNQPQHF

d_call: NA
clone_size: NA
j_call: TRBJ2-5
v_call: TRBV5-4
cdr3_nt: TGTGCCAGCAGCACACCGGGGCGGTACCAAGAGACCCAGTACTTC
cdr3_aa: CASSTPGRYQETQYF

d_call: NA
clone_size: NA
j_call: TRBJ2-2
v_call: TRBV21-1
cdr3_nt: TGTGCCAGCAGCAAATCGGGGACAGCTATCTTCGCGAACACCGGGGAGCTGTTTTTT
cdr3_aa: CASSKSGTAIFANTGELFF

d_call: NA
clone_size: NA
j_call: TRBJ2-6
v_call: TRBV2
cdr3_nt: TGTGCCAGCAGCGCAACAGATTCTGGGGCCAACGTCCTGACTTTC
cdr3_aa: CASSATDSGANVLTF

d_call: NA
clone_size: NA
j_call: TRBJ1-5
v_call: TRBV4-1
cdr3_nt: TGCGCCAGCAGCCAAGACTGGCAGGGCTACAATCAGCCCCAGCATTTT
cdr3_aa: CASSQDWQGYNQPQHF

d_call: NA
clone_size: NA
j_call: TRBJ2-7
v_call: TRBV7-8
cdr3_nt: TGTGCCAGCAGCTTAGCACGGCAGCCCGGGGAGCAGTACTTC
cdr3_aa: CASSLARQPGEQYF

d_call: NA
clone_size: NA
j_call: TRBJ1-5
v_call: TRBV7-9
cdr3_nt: TGTGCCAGCAGCTTAGGCCCCCTCAATCAGCCCCAGCATTTT
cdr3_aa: CASSLGPLNQPQHF

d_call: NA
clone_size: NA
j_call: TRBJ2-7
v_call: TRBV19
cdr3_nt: TGTGCCAGTAGTATCGTGGGGGGCGAGCAGTACTTC
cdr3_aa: CASSIVGGEQYF

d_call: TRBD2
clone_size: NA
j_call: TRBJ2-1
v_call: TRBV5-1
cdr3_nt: TGCGCCAGCAGCTTGGCCGGACTAGGACCCTACAATGAGCAGTTCTTC
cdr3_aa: CASSLAGLGPYNEQFF

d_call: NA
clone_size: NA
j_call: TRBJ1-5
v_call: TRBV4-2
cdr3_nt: TGTGCCAGCAGCCCAGGAACAGGGTCGAATCAGCCCCAGCATTTT
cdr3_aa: CASSPGTGSNQPQHF

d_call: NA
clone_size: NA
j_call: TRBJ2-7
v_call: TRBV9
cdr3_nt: TGTGCCAGCAGCGCCGGGGACTCACCGGCCTACGAGCAGTACTTC
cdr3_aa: CASSAGDSPAYEQYF

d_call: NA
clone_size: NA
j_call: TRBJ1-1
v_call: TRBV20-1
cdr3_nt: TGCAGTGCTAAAGGTACCACTGAAGCTTTCTTT
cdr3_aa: CSAKGTTEAFF

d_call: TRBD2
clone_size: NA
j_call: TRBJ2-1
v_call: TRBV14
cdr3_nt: TGTGCCAGCAGCCCTATACTAGCGGGAGGGCAGTTCTTC
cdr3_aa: CASSPILAGGQFF

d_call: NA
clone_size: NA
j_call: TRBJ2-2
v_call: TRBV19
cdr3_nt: TGTGCCAGTAGTCTCCGCCAGGGTCGAACCGGGGAGCTGTTTTTT
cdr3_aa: CASSLRQGRTGELFF

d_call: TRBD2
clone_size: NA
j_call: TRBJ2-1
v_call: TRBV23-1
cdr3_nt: TGCGCCAGCAGTCAATCGATCTGGCAGGGAGGGATATACAATGAGCAGTTCTTC
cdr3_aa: CASSQSIWQGGIYNEQFF

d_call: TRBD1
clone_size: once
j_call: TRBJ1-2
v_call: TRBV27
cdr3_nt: TGTGCCAGCAGTTTGGACAGGGACTCTGGCTACACCTTC
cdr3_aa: CASSLDRDSGYTF

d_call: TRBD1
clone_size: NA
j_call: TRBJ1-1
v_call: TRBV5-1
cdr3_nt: TGCGCCAGCAGCTTGCCCAGGGGGCGAGGGACTGAAGCTTTCTTT
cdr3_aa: CASSLPRGRGTEAFF